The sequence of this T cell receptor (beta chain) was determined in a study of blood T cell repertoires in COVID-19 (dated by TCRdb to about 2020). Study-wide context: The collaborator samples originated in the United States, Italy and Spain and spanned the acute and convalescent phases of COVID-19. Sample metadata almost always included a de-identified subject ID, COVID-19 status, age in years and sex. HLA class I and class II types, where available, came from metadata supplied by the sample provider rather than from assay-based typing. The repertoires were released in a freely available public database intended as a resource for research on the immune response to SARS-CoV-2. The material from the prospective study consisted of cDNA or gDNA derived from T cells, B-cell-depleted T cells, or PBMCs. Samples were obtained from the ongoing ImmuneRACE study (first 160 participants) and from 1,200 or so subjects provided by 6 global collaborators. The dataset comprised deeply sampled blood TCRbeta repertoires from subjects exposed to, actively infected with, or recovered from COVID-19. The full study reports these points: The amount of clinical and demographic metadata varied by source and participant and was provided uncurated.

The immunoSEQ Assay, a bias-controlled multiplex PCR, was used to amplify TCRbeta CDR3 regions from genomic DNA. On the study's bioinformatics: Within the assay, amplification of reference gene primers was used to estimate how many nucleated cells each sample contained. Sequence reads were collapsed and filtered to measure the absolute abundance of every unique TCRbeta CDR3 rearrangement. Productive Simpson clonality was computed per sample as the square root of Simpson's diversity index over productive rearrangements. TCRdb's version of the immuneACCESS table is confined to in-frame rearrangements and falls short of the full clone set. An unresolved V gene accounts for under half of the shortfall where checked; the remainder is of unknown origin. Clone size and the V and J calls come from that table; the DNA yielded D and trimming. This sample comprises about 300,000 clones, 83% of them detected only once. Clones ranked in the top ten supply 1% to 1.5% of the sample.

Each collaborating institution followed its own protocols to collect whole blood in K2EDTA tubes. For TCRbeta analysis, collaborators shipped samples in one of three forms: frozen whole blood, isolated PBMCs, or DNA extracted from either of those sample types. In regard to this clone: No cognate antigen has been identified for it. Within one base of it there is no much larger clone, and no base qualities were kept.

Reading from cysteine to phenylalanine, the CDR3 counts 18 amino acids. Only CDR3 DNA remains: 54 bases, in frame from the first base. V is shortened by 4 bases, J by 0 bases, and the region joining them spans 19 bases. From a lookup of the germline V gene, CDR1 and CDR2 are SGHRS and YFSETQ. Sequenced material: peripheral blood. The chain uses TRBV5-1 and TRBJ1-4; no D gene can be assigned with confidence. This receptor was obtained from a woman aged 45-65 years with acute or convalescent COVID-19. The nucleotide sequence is TGCGCCAGCAGCCTGAGTCCCTATTACGAGTCAACTAATGAAAAACTGTTTTTT. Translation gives CASSLSPYYESTNEKLFF. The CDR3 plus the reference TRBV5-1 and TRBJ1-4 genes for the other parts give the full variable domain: KAGVTQTPRYLIKTRGQQVTLSCSPISGHRSVSWYQQTPGQGLQFLFEYFSETQRNKGNFPGRFSGRQFSNSRSEMNVSTLELGDSALYLCASSLSPYYESTNEKLFFGSGTQLSVL.